One and the same sample provided the 5 T cell receptor beta chains below, sequenced in a study of blood T cell repertoires in COVID-19. Produced via immunoSEQ multiplex PCR; TCRdb's table is partial and in-frame only. The repertoire holds about 400,000 clones, nearly 90% seen once, with about 2.1% in the top ten. The sequenced sample consisted of PBMCs or T cells enriched from blood (not recorded which). These receptors were taken from a woman between 35 and 50 years old with acute COVID-19.

This clone was recorded only once. V gene TRBV4-1 combines with J gene TRBJ2-7; 8 nucleotides agree with TRBD1. CDR1 is MGHRA, CDR2 YSYEKL, per germline. The ends lost 3 bases at V and 2 bases at J; junction bases unmatched: 9. CDR3 length: 16 residues. The CDR3 region is CASSQEQGEPPYEQYF. The CDR3, as DNA: TGCGCCAGCAGCCAGGAACAGGGGGAACCTCCCTACGAGCAGTACTTC.

The count of this clone is one. The chain uses TRBV12-1 and TRBJ1-2; the D call TRBD1 from the table was never checked on the DNA. TRBV12-1 is noted as a pseudogene. CDR3 length: 16 amino acids. The DNA for the CDR3 is TGTGCCAGCAGCTTTAGATGGGCACTCCTGTGTCCTGGCTACACCTTC. Protein sequence: CASSFRWALLCPGYTF.

The chain combines TRBV11-2 with TRBJ2-7, with TRBD1 identical over 7 bases. The germline V gene has CDR1 SGHAT and CDR2 FQNNGV. The CDR3 runs 14 residues. V lost 5 bases and J lost 6; bases outside the gene matches: 10. CDR3 DNA sequence: TGTGCCAGCAGCCCAGGCCGCAACAGGGGCGAGCAGTACTTC. As protein: CASSPGRNRGEQYF.

The chain combines TRBV2 with TRBJ1-5; D call uncertain. This CDR3 is built from 14 residues. The V and J ends lost 4 bases and 6 bases respectively, with 13 bases between them. CDR1 SNHLY and CDR2 FYNNEI come from the germline V gene. The CDR3 DNA is TGTGCCAGCAGTGGGCTGGGGAGGGCTCAGCCCCAGCATTTT. Translating gives CASSGLGRAQPQHF.

The genes are TRBV7-9 and TRBJ1-2; 9 nucleotides align to TRBD1. CDR1 and CDR2 (germline): SEHNR, FQNEAQ (reference sequence). With 1 base clipped from V and 10 bases from J, the junction kept 4 bases outside the gene matches. The CDR3 has 13 residues. DNA of the CDR3: TGTGCCAGCAGCTTAGAGGGACAGGGAGCCTACACCTTC. It codes for CASSLEGQGAYTF.